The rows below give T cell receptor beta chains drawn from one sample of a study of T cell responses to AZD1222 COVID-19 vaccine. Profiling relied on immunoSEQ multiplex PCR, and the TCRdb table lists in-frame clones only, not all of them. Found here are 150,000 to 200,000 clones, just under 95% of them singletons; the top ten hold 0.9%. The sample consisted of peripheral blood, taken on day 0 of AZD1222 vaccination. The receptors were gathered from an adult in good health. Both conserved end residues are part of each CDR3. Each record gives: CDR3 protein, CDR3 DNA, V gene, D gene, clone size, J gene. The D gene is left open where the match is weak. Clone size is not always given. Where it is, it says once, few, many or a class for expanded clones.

CASSDRRYRANYGYTF	TGTGCCAGCAGTGACCGACGGTACCGAGCTAACTATGGCTACACCTTC	TRBV25-1	NA	NA	TRBJ1-2
CASSPTNAGQGISFGYTF	TGTGCCAGCTCCCCAACCAACGCGGGACAGGGGATTTCTTTTGGCTACACCTTC	TRBV18	TRBD1	NA	TRBJ1-2
CASFDRPNRAQHF	TGTGCCAGCTTCGACAGACCGAATCGCGCCCAGCATTTT	TRBV6-6	NA	once	TRBJ1-5
CASSQASGLETYEQYF	TGCGCCAGCAGCCAAGCTTCGGGGCTGGAAACCTACGAGCAGTACTTC	TRBV4-3	NA	NA	TRBJ2-7
CASSMGGINQPQHF	TGTGCCAGCAGCATGGGAGGGATCAATCAGCCCCAGCATTTT	TRBV6-5	NA	NA	TRBJ1-5
CASSLDQVVGTDTQYF	TGTGCCAGCAGCTTAGATCAGGTAGTAGGTACAGATACGCAGTATTTT	TRBV11-2	NA	once	TRBJ2-3
CASSLARQNTEAFF	TGCGCCAGCAGCTTGGCTAGACAGAACACTGAAGCTTTCTTT	TRBV5-1	NA	NA	TRBJ1-1
CASSTSSTDTQYF	TGTGCCAGTTCCACCTCTAGCACAGATACGCAGTATTTT	TRBV7-3	NA	once	TRBJ2-3
CASSEGGSSYEQYF	TGTGCCAGCAGTGAGGGGGGAAGCTCCTACGAGCAGTACTTC	TRBV28	NA	NA	TRBJ2-7
CASSLERTYEQYF	TGCGCCAGCAGCTTGGAACGGACCTACGAGCAGTACTTC	TRBV5-1	NA	NA	TRBJ2-7
CASRALGDTGEQYF	TGTGCCAGCAGAGCCCTAGGTGATACTGGCGAGCAGTACTTC	TRBV6-5	NA	NA	TRBJ2-7
CASSYLDSPLHF	TGTGCCAGCAGTTATCTGGATTCACCCCTCCACTTT	TRBV6-2/TRBV6-3	NA	NA	TRBJ1-6
CAWSEIDSGVGGELFF	TGTGCCTGGAGCGAAATCGATAGCGGGGTAGGCGGGGAGCTGTTTTTT	TRBV30	TRBD2	NA	TRBJ2-2
CASSPLAGLGEQYF	TGTGCCAGCAGCCCATTAGCGGGGCTTGGCGAGCAGTACTTC	TRBV7-9	TRBD2	NA	TRBJ2-7
CASSAGTEAFF	TGTGCCAGTTCGGCCGGCACTGAAGCTTTCTTT	TRBV27	NA	NA	TRBJ1-1
CASSSLAGVAETQYF	TGTGCCAGCAGCTCCCTAGCGGGGGTAGCAGAGACCCAGTACTTC	TRBV7-9	TRBD2	NA	TRBJ2-5
CASSERPAGADTQYF	TGTGCCAGCAGTGAACGGCCAGCCGGGGCGGATACGCAGTATTTT	TRBV6-1	NA	NA	TRBJ2-3
CASSLAGGNQPQHF	TGTGCCAGCAGCTTAGCTGGGGGCAATCAGCCCCAGCATTTT	TRBV7-9	NA	NA	TRBJ1-5
CASSNPGTGYTEAFF	TGTGCCAGCAGTAATCCCGGGACAGGGTACACTGAAGCTTTCTTT	TRBV28	TRBD1	NA	TRBJ1-1
CASSADINQETQYF	TGTGCCAGTAGCGCGGACATAAACCAAGAGACCCAGTACTTC	TRBV9	NA	NA	TRBJ2-5
CASRRTPVSGNTIYF	TGTGCCAGCAGGCGCACTCCAGTCTCTGGAAACACCATATATTTT	TRBV5-8	NA	NA	TRBJ1-3
CASSQDQGSNQPQHF	TGCGCCAGCAGCCAAGATCAGGGTAGCAATCAGCCCCAGCATTTT	TRBV4-3	NA	once	TRBJ1-5
CASSRGEVSYNEQFF	TGTGCCAGCAGCCGCGGAGAGGTTTCCTACAATGAGCAGTTCTTC	TRBV28	NA	NA	TRBJ2-1
CASLMNTEAFF	TGTGCCAGCCTAATGAACACTGAAGCTTTCTTT	TRBV6-5	NA	NA	TRBJ1-1
CASSPVESGGTTGANVLTF	TGTGCCAGCTCACCGGTTGAATCCGGAGGCACCACGGGGGCCAACGTCCTGACTTTC	TRBV18	NA	NA	TRBJ2-6
CASSLASGGNTGELFF	TGCGCCAGCAGCTTGGCGAGCGGGGGGAACACCGGGGAGCTGTTTTTT	TRBV5-1	TRBD2	NA	TRBJ2-2
CASSPPGFYEQYF	TGTGCCAGCAGCCCACCGGGGTTTTACGAGCAGTACTTC	TRBV5-5	NA	NA	TRBJ2-7
CASGTGREKLFF	TGTGCCAGCGGGACAGGGCGTGAAAAACTGTTTTTT	TRBV19	TRBD1	NA	TRBJ1-4
CASSRQGNTEAFF	TGCGCCAGCAGCAGACAGGGTAACACTGAAGCTTTCTTT	TRBV5-1	TRBD1	NA	TRBJ1-1
CASSLIGGGHEQYF	TGTGCCAGCAGTTTAATAGGGGGCGGGCACGAGCAGTACTTC	TRBV27	TRBD1	NA	TRBJ2-7
CASSQDHSISVRPQHF	TGTGCCAGCAGCCAAGATCACTCAATCTCGGTACGGCCCCAGCATTTT	TRBV4-2	NA	NA	TRBJ1-5
CASGDAQPQHF	TGTGCCAGCGGAGACGCGCAGCCCCAGCATTTT	TRBV2	NA	NA	TRBJ1-5
CASNIARRQGFLGGLRNTEAFF	TGTGCCAGTAACATCGCCCGGAGACAGGGGTTCCTTGGAGGACTGCGGAACACTGAAGCTTTCTTT	TRBV19	TRBD1	NA	TRBJ1-1
CASSQESGYSSYEQYF	TGTGCCAGCAGCCAAGAAAGCGGCTATAGCTCCTACGAGCAGTACTTC	TRBV14	NA	NA	TRBJ2-7
CASGRGFGYEQYF	TGTGCCAGCGGCCGTGGATTTGGCTACGAGCAGTACTTC	TRBV7-2	NA	NA	TRBJ2-7
CASSTHDKPATQYF	TGCGCCAGCAGCACACACGATAAACCAGCGACCCAGTACTTC	TRBV5-1	NA	NA	TRBJ2-5
CASSLGVGTTEAFF	TGTGCCAGCAGCTTAGGGGTAGGGACCACTGAAGCTTTCTTT	TRBV7-8	NA	NA	TRBJ1-1
CASSLRLGLAGGEDNEQFF	TGTGCCAGCAGCTTACGCCTGGGACTAGCGGGGGGGGAAGACAATGAGCAGTTCTTC	TRBV7-2	TRBD2	NA	TRBJ2-1
CASSPRTGPDTQYF	TGTGCCAGCAGCCCCAGGACAGGGCCAGATACGCAGTATTTT	TRBV9	TRBD1	NA	TRBJ2-3
CAWTRTTPYNSPLHF	TGTGCCTGGACCCGGACGACCCCCTATAATTCACCCCTCCACTTT	TRBV30	NA	once	TRBJ1-6